Below, 13 T cell receptor beta chains from the same sample are listed, as sequenced in a study of blood T cells in healthy people across ages. A J-beta primer mix and a sample-barcoded 5' primer were used in a second PCR of roughly 6 to 12 cycles. Via MiXCR, TCRdb re-called the 5' RACE reads, giving one row per CDR3 protein. The sample shows roughly 500,000 distinct CDR3 sequences, 24% of them seen only once. The sample also formed part of further work on T cells of mothers and their children.

The sample was blood. The receptors were sampled from a boy between 10 and 17 years old in good health.

This rearrangement joins TRBV10-3 to TRBJ2-5; 10 bases align to TRBD2. TRBJ2-7 explains the end of the DNA better; the J call may be wrong. The CDR3 contains 14 residues. From germline, CDR1 is ENHRY and CDR2 SYGVKD. The CDR3 here is CAISEGLAGDEQYF. The CDR3 coding sequence is TGTGCCATCAGTGAGGGTCTAGCGGGAGACGAGCAGTACTTC.

This clonotype turned up a few times. The V call is TRBV7-3, the J call TRBJ1-1; 8 bases match TRBD1. CDR3 size: 17 residues. V was pared by 5 bases and J by 0 bases, with 11 bases of the junction left unmatched. Per germline, CDR1 SGHTA and CDR2 FQGTGA. CDR3 loop: CASSNIRGQDMNTEAFF. The CDR3, as DNA: TGTGCCAGCAGCAACATTAGGGGACAGGACATGAACACTGAAGCTTTCTTT.

This clonotype was counted between two and nine times. This chain joins TRBV6-5 and TRBJ2-4; D not certain. V lost 5 bases to trimming and J lost 5 bases, with 10 bases between them. This CDR3 has 13 amino acids. Germline CDR1 reads MNHEY; CDR2 reads SVGAGI. The CDR3 nucleotides read TGTGCCAGCAGTCCCACCTCCCAAAACATTCAGTACTTC. Encoded protein: CASSPTSQNIQYF.

About this clonotype itself: This is likely a read error, given that the CDR3 carries no conserved phenylalanine or tryptophan at its end. V gene TRBV5-8 combines with J gene TRBJ2-5; TRBD1 matches 9 bases. Germline lookup yields CDR1 SGHTS and CDR2 YDEGEE. This CDR3 is built from 13 residues. With V trimmed by 3 bases and J by 9 bases, 6 bases remained unmatched. The CDR3, as DNA: TGTGCCAGCAGCTCGGGACAGGGAAGGCCCCAGTACCTC. This codes for CASSSGQGRPQYL.

The rearrangement links TRBV28 to TRBJ2-5, with 7 bases that match TRBD1. TRBJ2-7 matches the DNA end more closely, so the J call is doubtful. This CDR3 is built from 12 residues. The germline gives CDR1 MDHEN, CDR2 SYDVKM. This CDR3 reads CASRHRGYEQYF. CDR3 nucleotides: TGTGCCAGCAGGCACAGGGGATACGAGCAGTACTTC.

This clonotype has a handful of counts. J is TRBJ1-2 and V is TRBV7-2, with D tentatively TRBD1 (6 bases). The germline V gene has CDR1 SGHTA and CDR2 FQGNSA. CDR3 length: 12 residues. Trimming stripped 3 bases from V and 8 bases from J, with 10 bases between. For the CDR3, the DNA is TGTGCCAGCAGCTTTTCAGGGGAAGGCTACACCTTC. Translated, it gives CASSFSGEGYTF.

This chain connects TRBV12-3 or TRBV12-4 to TRBJ2-3, with D hard to call. V lost 5 bases and J 0 bases, leaving 12 bases between the germline ends. CDR3 length equals 15 residues. CDR3 sequence reads: CASSLQVGSTDTQYF. CDR3 in DNA: TGTGCCAGCAGTCTCCAGGTTGGAAGCACAGATACGCAGTATTTT.

This clonotype was picked up many times. The V and J genes are TRBV4-3 and TRBJ1-2, with D possibly matching TRBD1 (5 bases). Germline V gene lookup returns CDR1 LGHNA and CDR2 YSLEER. The CDR3 has 16 amino acids. V gave up 0 bases and J gave up 4 bases, with 15 bases separating them. The CDR3 region has the DNA TGCGCCAGCAGCCAAGAATTTCAGGGCGGTATCTATGGCTACACCTTC. Translated, it gives CASSQEFQGGIYGYTF.

A few counts support this clonotype. The V call is TRBV14, the J call TRBJ2-3; D gene uncertain. Per germline, CDR1 SGHDN and CDR2 FVKESK. This CDR3 contains 13 residues. The germline V and J ends were trimmed by 5 bases and 4 bases, with 10 bases remaining between them. DNA for the CDR3: TGTGCCAGCAGCAGAAGTAGTGCAGATACGCAGTATTTT. Translated, it gives CASSRSSADTQYF. The full variable domain, rest sourced from reference TRBV14 and TRBJ2-3, is EAGVTQFPSHSVIEKGQTVTLRCDPISGHDNLYWYRRVMGKEIKFLLHFVKESKQDESGMPNNRFLAERTGGTYSTLKVQPAELEDSGVYFCASSRSSADTQYFGPGTRLTVL.

The chain joins TRBV7-2 to TRBJ2-6; TRBD2 agrees at 11 bases. Per the germline V gene, CDR1 is SGHTA and CDR2 is FQGNSA. The CDR3 has 16 amino acids. The J segment lost 2 bases and the V segment lost 6 bases, leaving 3 bases of the junction unmatched. CDR3 region: CASRELAGAGANVLTF. The CDR3 region has the DNA TGTGCCAGCAGGGAACTAGCGGGAGCTGGGGCCAACGTCCTGACTTTC.

The V gene is TRBV5-1, the J gene TRBJ2-5; D gene ambiguous. The J call may be in error: the DNA end matches TRBJ2-7 better. Germline CDR1 and CDR2: SGHRS and YFSETQ. The CDR3 consists of 14 residues. The CDR3: CASSLISSAYEQYF. As DNA, the CDR3 is TGCGCCAGCAGCTTGATCAGCAGCGCCTACGAGCAGTACTTC.

The chain couples TRBV20-1 to TRBJ2-7, with 11 nucleotides matching TRBD2. CDR1 DFQATT and CDR2 SNEGSKA come from the germline V gene (reference sequence). The J segment lost 2 bases and the V segment lost 5 bases, leaving 8 bases of the junction unmatched. The CDR3 has 15 residues. The CDR3 bases are TGCAGTGCTCTCGAATTACTAGCGGGAGCCTACGAGCAGTACTTC. Translated, it gives CSALELLAGAYEQYF.

In its sample, this clonotype was seen a few times. The chain is built from TRBV20-1 and TRBJ1-6; the match to TRBD1 covers 7 bases. Trimming removed 3 bases from V and 8 bases from J; junction bases left unmatched: 7. The CDR3 runs 14 residues. The germline V gene has CDR1 DFQATT and CDR2 SNEGSKA (reference sequence). The CDR3 DNA is TGCAGTGCTAGGCCGGGACAGCTAGATTCACCCCTCCACTTT. This codes for CSARPGQLDSPLHF.